Listed here are 3 T cell receptor beta chains from one sample, sequenced in a study of blood T cell repertoires in COVID-19. Produced via immunoSEQ multiplex PCR; TCRdb's table is partial and in-frame only. The sample lists some 86,000 clones, under 95% occurring once. Sequencing was done on a sample of peripheral blood. All receptors come from a human donor with active COVID-19. The donor label of this sample is uncertain.

V is TRBV6-5 and J is TRBJ1-3; D is unclear. This CDR3 is 16 amino acids long. Trimming removed 3 bases at V and 4 bases at J, with 16 bases between. Germline loops: CDR1 MNHEY, CDR2 SVGAGI. The DNA for the CDR3 is TGTGCCAGCAGTTATACGTTCGAGATGATCGGAAACACCATATATTTT. This codes for CASSYTFEMIGNTIYF.

The rearrangement joins TRBV11-3 to TRBJ2-2; TRBD1 aligns across 9 bases. This CDR3 spans 13 amino acids. Per the germline V gene, CDR1 is SGHNT and CDR2 is YENEEA. V was pared by 5 bases and J by 7 bases, with 2 bases of the junction left unmatched. For the CDR3, the DNA is TGTGCCAGCAGCCGGACAGGGGACGGGGAGCTGTTTTTT. Amino acid sequence: CASSRTGDGELFF. Full variable domain (remainder filled in from reference TRBV11-3 and TRBJ2-2): EAGVVQSPRYKIIEKKQPVAFWCNPISGHNTLYWYLQNLGQGPELLIRYENEEAVDDSQLPKDRFSAERLKGVDSTLKIQPAELGDSAVYLCASSRTGDGELFFGEGSRLTVL.

This chain joins TRBV3-1 (or the pseudogene TRBV3-2) and TRBJ1-4, with unresolved D. V lost 3 bases and J 7 bases, leaving 12 bases between the germline ends. Looked up from germline, CDR1 is LGHDT and CDR2 is YNNKEL (reference sequence). The CDR3 is 14 amino acids. The CDR3 region is CASSQGLEGEKLFF. CDR3 coding DNA: TGTGCCAGCAGCCAGGGCCTTGAAGGTGAAAAACTGTTTTTT.